What follows is one TCR beta chain and its context. This CDR3 comprises 14 residues. Germline V CDR1 and CDR2: SGHRS, YFSETQ. The V gene lost 2 bases and the J gene lost 1 base, with 9 bases spanning the gap. The entry originates in a study of cytomegalovirus exposure and HLA in healthy donors. The PCR employed 60 Vbeta primers together with 13 Jbeta primers. Here immunoSEQ multiplex PCR was the method, and the copy in TCRdb shows in-frame clones only, minus some. The repertoire includes 150,000 or so clones, 60% to 85% of them detected once, and roughly 2% sits in the top ten. This sequence originates from a man between 45 and 60 years old in good health and CMV-seropositive. Sequenced: PBMCs. V gene TRBV5-1 combines with J gene TRBJ1-1, with unresolved D. The CDR3 bases are TGCGCCAGCAGCTTAACCGGGAGGAACACTGAAGCTTTCTTT. Amino acids: CASSLTGRNTEAFF.